These 21 T cell receptor beta chains share one sample of origin, sequenced in a study of T-cell memory formation after mild COVID-19. TCRdb recomputed calls from the 5' RACE reads with MiXCR, one row per CDR3 protein. Of under 200,000 distinct CDR3 sequences detected, roughly 30% appear once; the ten largest clones hold approximately 12%. Sequencing was performed on PBMCs or a T cell subset sorted from them (not recorded which). Source of these receptors: an adult woman who had mild COVID-19 (a few samples of this study predate the infection). Cell type and time point are not known.

This clonotype turned up a few times. J is TRBJ2-5 and V is TRBV4-3; no clear D gene. CDR1 LGHNA and CDR2 YSLEER come from the germline V gene. The ends were cut back, 3 bases at V and 1 base at J, with 6 bases in the middle. The CDR3 extends over 13 amino acids. CDR3 in amino acids: CASSHSSQETQYF. In DNA form, the CDR3 reads TGCGCCAGCAGCCATTCGAGCCAAGAGACCCAGTACTTC.

The chain couples TRBV20-1 to TRBJ1-2; the D gene is possibly TRBD1 (5 bases). The V gene lost 0 bases and the J gene lost 3 bases, with 11 bases spanning the gap. CDR3 length: 14 residues. Germline CDR1 and CDR2: DFQATT and SNEGSKA (reference sequence). This CDR3 is CSARETGWDYGYTF. The CDR3 bases are TGCAGTGCTAGAGAAACAGGCTGGGACTATGGCTACACCTTC.

This clonotype was observed a few times. The rearrangement joins TRBV7-9 to TRBJ2-7; D is ambiguous. The CDR3 is made up of 12 amino acids. Trimming took off 5 bases at V and 3 bases at J, with 8 bases between the two ends. Per the germline V gene, CDR1 is SEHNR and CDR2 is FQNEAQ (reference sequence). DNA for the CDR3: TGTGCCAGCAGCCTCACTGTCTACGAGCAGTACTTC. Encoded protein: CASSLTVYEQYF.

CDR3 nucleotide sequence: TGCGCCAGCAGAACGGAAGCGGGGGTAAACACCGGGGAGCTGTTTTTT. Amino acid sequence: CASRTEAGVNTGELFF. V and J are TRBV4-1 and TRBJ2-2, with 8 bases aligning to TRBD2. CDR3 length: 16 residues. Germline V CDR1 and CDR2: MGHRA, YSYEKL. V lost 6 bases to trimming and J lost 2 bases; unmatched junction nucleotides: 8.

The chain carries TRBV18 and TRBJ2-3; weak D call: TRBD1 (5 bases). Germline CDR1 KGHSH, CDR2 LQKENI. Trimming removed 3 bases from V and 3 bases from J, with 16 bases in between. CDR3 size: 16 residues. The CDR3 nucleotides read TGTGCCAGCTCACCGTCGACAGTGATTGGGACAGATACGCAGTATTTT. It codes for CASSPSTVIGTDTQYF.

The chain is built from TRBV5-5 and TRBJ1-2; 8 nucleotides align to TRBD1. The V gene's germline CDR1 is SGHKS and CDR2 YYEKEE (reference sequence). After removal of 4 bases from V and 3 bases from J, the junction contained 8 bases not matched to a gene. This CDR3 spans 15 amino acids. The CDR3 region has the DNA TGTGCCAGCAGCATCATACCGGGACAGGACTATGGCTACACCTTC. This codes for CASSIIPGQDYGYTF.

This clonotype was counted between two and nine times. The chain couples TRBV2 to TRBJ2-3, with D possibly TRBD1 on 6 matching bases. This CDR3 is 12 amino acids long. V was clipped by 8 bases and J by 4 bases, with 10 bases between them. Looked up from germline, CDR1 is SNHLY and CDR2 is FYNNEI. CDR3 in DNA: TGTGCCAGCGCCCAGGGGCCAGATACGCAGTATTTT. Translated: CASAQGPDTQYF.

The chain uses TRBV12-3 or TRBV12-4 and TRBJ2-2; D remains ambiguous. The V gene lost 2 bases and the J gene lost 4 bases, with 11 bases spanning the gap. The CDR3 totals 15 residues. In DNA, the CDR3 is TGTGCCAGCAGTTTACGGCCAGGCTCCACCGGGGAGCTGTTTTTT. Translating gives CASSLRPGSTGELFF.

The chain combines TRBV24-1 with TRBJ2-5; D may be TRBD1 (5 bases). Trimming pared 0 bases from V and 0 bases from J, leaving 13 bases between. This CDR3 has 17 amino acids. Germline CDR1 and CDR2: KGHDR and SFDVKD. The CDR3 spells CATSDLGGAGYQETQYF. In DNA form, the CDR3 reads TGTGCCACCAGTGATTTGGGTGGCGCAGGGTACCAAGAGACCCAGTACTTC.

The chain is built from TRBV5-1 and TRBJ2-7; a weak D match, TRBD1 (5 bases). CDR3 length: 14 amino acids. V lost 4 bases, J lost 0 bases, and 11 bases lay in between. CDR1 and CDR2 from the germline V gene are SGHRS and YFSETQ. The CDR3 region has the DNA TGCGCCAGCAGCGTAACAGGATTCTCCTACGAGCAGTACTTC. Protein product: CASSVTGFSYEQYF.

The V and J genes are TRBV12-3 or TRBV12-4 and TRBJ2-7; 8 bases map to TRBD2. This CDR3 is 14 amino acids long. The J segment lost 5 bases and the V segment lost 5 bases, leaving 8 bases of the junction unmatched. The CDR3 DNA is TGTGCCAGCAGTATCGGGACTAGTTTCAACGAGCAGTACTTC. Amino acids: CASSIGTSFNEQYF.

V is TRBV11-2 and J is TRBJ2-4; a weak D match, TRBD2 (5 bases). The CDR3 length is 16 residues. Germline lookup yields CDR1 SGHAT and CDR2 FQNNGV. The V end was cut by 0 bases, the J end by 0 bases, with 9 bases between. CDR3 nucleotides: TGTGCCAGCAGCTTAGATCTAGCTCTAGCCAAAAACATTCAGTACTTC. It specifies CASSLDLALAKNIQYF.

The chain joins TRBV3-1 to TRBJ2-1; D ambiguous. Germline values: CDR1 LGHDT, CDR2 YNNKEL (reference sequence). The CDR3 has 14 residues. The V gene lost 2 bases and the J gene lost 4 bases, with 9 bases spanning the gap. The CDR3 DNA sequence: TGTGCCAGCAGCCAACACCGTGGGTACAATGAGCAGTTCTTC. This gives the protein CASSQHRGYNEQFF.

V usage is TRBV24-1 and J usage is TRBJ2-2, with D possibly matching TRBD2 (5 bases). Germline lookup yields CDR1 KGHDR and CDR2 SFDVKD. V was trimmed by 7 bases and J by 1 base, leaving 9 bases between them. The CDR3 consists of 14 residues. The CDR3 DNA follows: TGTGCCACCAGCGGGGATTTGAACACCGGGGAGCTGTTTTTT. Residues: CATSGDLNTGELFF.

The chain links TRBV25-1 to TRBJ2-4; possible D gene TRBD1, 5 bases. Germline values: CDR1 MGHDK, CDR2 SYGVNS. The CDR3 loop spans 13 amino acids. V lost 10 bases and J lost 7, with 17 bases in between. The CDR3 here is CANLRSPGNIQYF. CDR3 DNA: TGTGCCAACCTCAGGTCCCCAGGGAACATTCAGTACTTC.

This chain links TRBV6-5 with TRBJ2-3, with 7 bases identical to TRBD1. This CDR3 comprises 14 residues. Germline CDR1 and CDR2: MNHEY and SVGAGI. The ends lost 7 bases at V and 2 bases at J; junction bases unmatched: 6. The chain's CDR3 is CASIGTGVTDTQYF. The CDR3 region has the DNA TGTGCCAGCATCGGAACAGGGGTCACAGATACGCAGTATTTT.

A word on this clonotype: Mismatch with germline at one junction end may stem from a read error. The chain combines TRBV5-1 with TRBJ2-7; 11 positions agree with TRBD2. CDR3 length: 16 residues. Germline V CDR1 and CDR2: SGHRS, YFSETQ. The CDR3 bases are TGCGCCAGCAGCTTCTCCGGGACTAGCGGTTCCTACGAGAAGTACTTC. Translation gives CASSFSGTSGSYEKYF.

V and J are TRBV12-3 or TRBV12-4 and TRBJ2-1; D gene unclear. The V end lost 6 bases, the J end lost 2 bases, and 5 bases lay between the germline ends. The CDR3 runs 12 residues. CDR3 DNA sequence: TGTGCCAGCAGCCCAGCCTACAATGAGCAGTTCTTC. Its protein is CASSPAYNEQFF.

Written as DNA, the CDR3 is TGTGCCAGCAGCTTATTGGCTAGCGGTTGGGATACGCAGTATTTT. Translation gives CASSLLASGWDTQYF. J is TRBJ2-3 and V is TRBV7-3; 7 bases line up with TRBD2. The CDR3 has 15 residues. The germline gives CDR1 SGHTA, CDR2 FQGTGA. The J segment lost 6 bases and the V segment lost 2 bases, leaving 8 bases of the junction unmatched.

The sample holds a few counts of this clonotype. The chain recombines TRBV7-9 with TRBJ1-2; the D is unclear. The CDR3 consists of 11 residues. CDR1 is SEHNR, CDR2 FQNEAQ, per germline (reference sequence). V was pared by 1 base and J by 8 bases, with 5 bases between. DNA for the CDR3: TGTGCCAGCAGCTTAGACGAGGGCTACACCTTC. It codes for CASSLDEGYTF.

This clonotype was found once. V is TRBV4-1 and J is TRBJ2-2; tentatively, D is TRBD1 (5 bases). V shed 0 bases and J shed 1 base, with 6 bases lying between them. The CDR3 has 15 residues. In germline, CDR1 is MGHRA, CDR2 YSYEKL. The CDR3 DNA reads as TGCGCCAGCAGCCAAGACAGGGAGAACACCGGGGAGCTGTTTTTT. Translating it yields CASSQDRENTGELFF.